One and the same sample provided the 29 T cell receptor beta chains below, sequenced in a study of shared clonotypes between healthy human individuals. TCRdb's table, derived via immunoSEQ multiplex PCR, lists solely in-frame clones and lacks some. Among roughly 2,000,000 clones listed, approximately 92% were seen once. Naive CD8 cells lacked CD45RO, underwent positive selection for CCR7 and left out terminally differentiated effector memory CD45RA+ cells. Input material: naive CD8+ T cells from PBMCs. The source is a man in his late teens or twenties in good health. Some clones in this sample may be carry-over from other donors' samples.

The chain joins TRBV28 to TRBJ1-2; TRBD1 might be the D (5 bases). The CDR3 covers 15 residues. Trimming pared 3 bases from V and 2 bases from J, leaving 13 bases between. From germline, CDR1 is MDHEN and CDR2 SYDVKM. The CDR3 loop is CASSFSGQGNYGYTF. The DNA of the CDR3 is TGTGCCAGCAGTTTTTCGGGTCAGGGAAACTATGGCTACACCTTC.

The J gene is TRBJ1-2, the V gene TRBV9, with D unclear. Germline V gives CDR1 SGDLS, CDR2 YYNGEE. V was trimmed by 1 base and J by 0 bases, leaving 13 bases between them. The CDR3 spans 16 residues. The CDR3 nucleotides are TGTGCCAGCAGCGTATCAACCCCCCGCGCTAACTATGGCTACACCTTC. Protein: CASSVSTPRANYGYTF. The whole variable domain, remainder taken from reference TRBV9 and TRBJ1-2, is DSGVTQTPKHLITATGQRVTLRCSPRSGDLSVYWYQQSLDQGLQFLIQYYNGEERAKGNILERFSAQQFPDLHSELNLSSLELGDSALYFCASSVSTPRANYGYTFGSGTRLTVV.

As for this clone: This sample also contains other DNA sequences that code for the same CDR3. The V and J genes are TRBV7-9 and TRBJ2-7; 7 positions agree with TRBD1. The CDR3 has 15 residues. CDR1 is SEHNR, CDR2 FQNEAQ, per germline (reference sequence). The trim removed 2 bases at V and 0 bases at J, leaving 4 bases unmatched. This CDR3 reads CASSLRDRVSYEQYF. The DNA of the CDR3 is TGTGCCAGCAGCTTACGAGACAGGGTCTCCTACGAGCAGTACTTC.

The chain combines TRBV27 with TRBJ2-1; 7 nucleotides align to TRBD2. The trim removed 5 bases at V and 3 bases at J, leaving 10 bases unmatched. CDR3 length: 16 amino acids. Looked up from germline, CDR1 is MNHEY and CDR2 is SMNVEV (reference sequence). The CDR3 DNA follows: TGTGCCAGCAGTCCCCAGCTAGCTAGCGGCTACAATGAGCAGTTCTTC. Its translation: CASSPQLASGYNEQFF.

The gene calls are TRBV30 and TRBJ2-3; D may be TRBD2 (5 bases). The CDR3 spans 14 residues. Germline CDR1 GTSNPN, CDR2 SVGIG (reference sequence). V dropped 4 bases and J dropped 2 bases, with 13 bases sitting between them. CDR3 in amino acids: CAWTPQRNTDTQYF. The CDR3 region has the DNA TGTGCCTGGACTCCACAGCGGAACACAGATACGCAGTATTTT. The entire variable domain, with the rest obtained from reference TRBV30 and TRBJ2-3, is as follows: SQTIHQWPATLVQPVGSPLSLECTVEGTSNPNLYWYRQAAGRGLQLLFYSVGIGQISSEVPQNLSASRPQDRQFILSSKKLLLSDSGFYLCAWTPQRNTDTQYFGPGTRLTVL.

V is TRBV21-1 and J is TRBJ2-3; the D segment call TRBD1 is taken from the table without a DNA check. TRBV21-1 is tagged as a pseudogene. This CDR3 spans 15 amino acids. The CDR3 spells CASSIAGQGGDTQYF. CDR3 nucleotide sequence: TGTGCCAGCAGCATCGCGGGACAGGGTGGAGATACGCAGTATTTT.

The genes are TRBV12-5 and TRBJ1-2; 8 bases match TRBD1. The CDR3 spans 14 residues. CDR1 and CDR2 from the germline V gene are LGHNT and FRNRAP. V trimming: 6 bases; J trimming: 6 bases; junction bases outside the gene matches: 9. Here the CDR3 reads CASGPQPTGDGYTF. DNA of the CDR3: TGTGCTAGTGGCCCCCAACCGACAGGGGATGGCTACACCTTC.

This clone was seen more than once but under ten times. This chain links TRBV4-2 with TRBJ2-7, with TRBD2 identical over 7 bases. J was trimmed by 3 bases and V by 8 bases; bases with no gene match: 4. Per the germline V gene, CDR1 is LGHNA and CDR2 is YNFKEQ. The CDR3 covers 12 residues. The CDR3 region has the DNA TGTGCCAGCTCAGTAGCGGGCTACGAGCAGTACTTC. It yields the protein CASSVAGYEQYF.

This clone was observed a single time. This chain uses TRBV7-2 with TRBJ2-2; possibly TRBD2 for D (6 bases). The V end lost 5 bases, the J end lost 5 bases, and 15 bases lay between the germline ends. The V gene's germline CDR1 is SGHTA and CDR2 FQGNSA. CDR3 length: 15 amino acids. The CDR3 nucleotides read TGTGCCAGCAGCGACGGGACTTCCCAGACCGGGGAGCTGTTTTTT. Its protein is CASSDGTSQTGELFF.

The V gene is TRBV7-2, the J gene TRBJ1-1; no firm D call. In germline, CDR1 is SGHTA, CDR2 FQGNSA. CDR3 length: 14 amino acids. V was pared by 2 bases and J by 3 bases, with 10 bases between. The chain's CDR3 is CASSLPGWDTEAFF. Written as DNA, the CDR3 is TGTGCCAGCAGCTTACCGGGTTGGGACACTGAAGCTTTCTTT.

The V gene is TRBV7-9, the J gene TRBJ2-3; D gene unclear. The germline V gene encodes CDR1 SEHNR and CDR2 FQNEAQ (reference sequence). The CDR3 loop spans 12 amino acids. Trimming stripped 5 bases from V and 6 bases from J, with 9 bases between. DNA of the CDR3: TGTGCCAGCAGCCCAGCCCCGGATACGCAGTATTTT. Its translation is CASSPAPDTQYF. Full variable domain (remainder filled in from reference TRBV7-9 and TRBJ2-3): DTGVSQNPRHKITKRGQNVTFRCDPISEHNRLYWYRQTLGQGPEFLTYFQNEAQLEKSRLLSDRFSAERPKGSFSTLEIQRTEQGDSAMYLCASSPAPDTQYFGPGTRLTVL.

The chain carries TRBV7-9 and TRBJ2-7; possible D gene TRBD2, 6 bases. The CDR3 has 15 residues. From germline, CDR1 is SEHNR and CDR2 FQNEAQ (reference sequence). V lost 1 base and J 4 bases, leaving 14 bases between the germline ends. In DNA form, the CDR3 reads TGTGCCAGCAGCTTAGGGGGGTCTAGCGCGTACGAGCAGTACTTC. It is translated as CASSLGGSSAYEQYF.

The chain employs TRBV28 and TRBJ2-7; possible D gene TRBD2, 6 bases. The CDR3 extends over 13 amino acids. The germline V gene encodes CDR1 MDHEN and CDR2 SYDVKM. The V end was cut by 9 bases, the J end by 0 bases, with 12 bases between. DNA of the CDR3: TGTGCCAGTCGGGACTCGAACTCCTACGAGCAGTACTTC. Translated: CASRDSNSYEQYF.

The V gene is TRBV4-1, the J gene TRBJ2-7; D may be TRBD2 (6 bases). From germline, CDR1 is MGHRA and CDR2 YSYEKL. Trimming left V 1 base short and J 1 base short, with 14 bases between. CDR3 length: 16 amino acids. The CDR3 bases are TGCGCCAGCAGCCAAGTGATCCTAGCGCCTTCCTACGAGCAGTACTTC. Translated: CASSQVILAPSYEQYF.

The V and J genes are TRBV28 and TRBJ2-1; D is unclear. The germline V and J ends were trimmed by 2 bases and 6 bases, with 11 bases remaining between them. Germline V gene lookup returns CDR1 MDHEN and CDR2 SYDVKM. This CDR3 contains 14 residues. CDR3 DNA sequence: TGTGCCAGCAGTTTAATTAACAAGGTCAATGAGCAGTTCTTC. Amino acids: CASSLINKVNEQFF.

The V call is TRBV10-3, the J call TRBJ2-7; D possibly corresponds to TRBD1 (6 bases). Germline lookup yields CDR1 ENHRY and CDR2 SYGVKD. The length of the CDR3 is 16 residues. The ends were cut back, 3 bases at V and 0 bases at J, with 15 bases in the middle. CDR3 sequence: CAISEPDSLSSYEQYF. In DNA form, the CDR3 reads TGTGCCATCAGTGAACCGGACAGCCTTAGCTCCTACGAGCAGTACTTC.

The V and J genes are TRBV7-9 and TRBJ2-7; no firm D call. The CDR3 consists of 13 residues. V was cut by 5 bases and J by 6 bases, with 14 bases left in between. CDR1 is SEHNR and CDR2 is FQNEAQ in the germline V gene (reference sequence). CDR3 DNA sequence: TGTGCCAGCAGCCAGACGGCCGGGTCCGAGCAGTACTTC. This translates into CASSQTAGSEQYF.

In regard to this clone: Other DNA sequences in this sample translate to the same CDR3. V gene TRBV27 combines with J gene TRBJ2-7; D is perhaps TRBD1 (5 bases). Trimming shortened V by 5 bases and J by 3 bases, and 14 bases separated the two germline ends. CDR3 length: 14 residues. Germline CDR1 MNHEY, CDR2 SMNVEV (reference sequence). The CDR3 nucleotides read TGTGCCAGCAGTCCCAATGGGGCAGTCTACGAGCAGTACTTC. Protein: CASSPNGAVYEQYF.

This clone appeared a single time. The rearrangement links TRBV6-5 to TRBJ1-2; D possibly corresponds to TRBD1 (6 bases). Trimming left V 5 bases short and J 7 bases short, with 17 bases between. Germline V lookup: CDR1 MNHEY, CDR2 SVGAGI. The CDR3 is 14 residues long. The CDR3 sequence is CASSPQVGAGGYTF. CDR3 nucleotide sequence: TGTGCCAGCAGTCCGCAGGTGGGGGCGGGTGGCTACACCTTC.

CDR3 residues: CASSTSGPSYEQYF. The CDR3 DNA reads as TGTGCCAGCAGCACCAGCGGGCCGTCCTACGAGCAGTACTTC. The genes are TRBV11-2 and TRBJ2-7; tentatively, D is TRBD2 (6 bases). Trimming took off 5 bases at V and 1 base at J, with 12 bases between the two ends. Looked up from germline, CDR1 is SGHAT and CDR2 is FQNNGV. The CDR3 is made up of 14 amino acids. Complete variable domain (other parts from reference TRBV11-2 and TRBJ2-7): EAGVAQSPRYKIIEKRQSVAFWCNPISGHATLYWYQQILGQGPKLLIQFQNNGVVDDSQLPKDRFSAERLKGVDSTLKIQPAKLEDSAVYLCASSTSGPSYEQYFGPGTRLTVT.

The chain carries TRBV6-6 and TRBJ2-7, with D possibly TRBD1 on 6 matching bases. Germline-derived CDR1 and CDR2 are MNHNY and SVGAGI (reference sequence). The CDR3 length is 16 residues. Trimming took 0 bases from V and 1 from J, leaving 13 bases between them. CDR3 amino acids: CASSYSRDIQSYEQYF. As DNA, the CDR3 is TGTGCCAGCAGTTACTCTAGGGACATTCAATCCTACGAGCAGTACTTC.

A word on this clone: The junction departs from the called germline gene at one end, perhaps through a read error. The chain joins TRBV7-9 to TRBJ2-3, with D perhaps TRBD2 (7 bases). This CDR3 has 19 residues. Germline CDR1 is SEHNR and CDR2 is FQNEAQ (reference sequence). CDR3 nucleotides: TGTGCCAGCAGTTTAGCGGAGGTGGGGGGGCCTCCTAGCACAGATACGCAGTATTTT. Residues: CASSLAEVGGPPSTDTQYF.

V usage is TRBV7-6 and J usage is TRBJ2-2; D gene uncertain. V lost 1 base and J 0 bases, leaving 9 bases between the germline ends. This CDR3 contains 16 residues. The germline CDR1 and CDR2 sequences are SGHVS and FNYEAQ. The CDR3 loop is CASSLGVSANTGELFF. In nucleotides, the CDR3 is TGTGCCAGCAGCTTAGGGGTTTCCGCGAACACCGGGGAGCTGTTTTTT.

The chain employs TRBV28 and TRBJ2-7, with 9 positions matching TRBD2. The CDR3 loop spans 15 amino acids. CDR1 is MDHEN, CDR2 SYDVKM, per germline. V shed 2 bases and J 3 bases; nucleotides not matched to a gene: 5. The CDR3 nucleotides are TGTGCCAGCAGTTTAGGGGTGCGGGAGGGCTACGAGCAGTACTTC. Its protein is CASSLGVREGYEQYF. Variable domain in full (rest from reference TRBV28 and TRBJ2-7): DVKVTQSSRYLVKRTGEKVFLECVQDMDHENMFWYRQDPGLGLRLIYFSYDVKMKEKGDIPEGYSVSREKKERFSLILESASTNQTSMYLCASSLGVREGYEQYFGPGTRLTVT.

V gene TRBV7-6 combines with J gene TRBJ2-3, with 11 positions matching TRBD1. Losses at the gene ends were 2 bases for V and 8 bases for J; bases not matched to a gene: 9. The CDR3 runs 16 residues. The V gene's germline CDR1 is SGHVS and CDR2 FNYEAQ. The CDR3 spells CASSLLGQGERVTQYF. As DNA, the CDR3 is TGTGCCAGCAGCTTATTGGGACAGGGGGAAAGGGTTACGCAGTATTTT.

CDR3 residues: CASSPRNYEQYF. Here the CDR3 DNA reads TGTGCCAGCAGCCCCAGGAACTACGAGCAGTACTTC. The V and J genes are TRBV7-6 and TRBJ2-7; D gene ambiguous. Deletions cut 5 bases from V and 3 bases from J, with 8 bases between. The CDR3 totals 12 residues. Germline V gene lookup returns CDR1 SGHVS and CDR2 FNYEAQ.

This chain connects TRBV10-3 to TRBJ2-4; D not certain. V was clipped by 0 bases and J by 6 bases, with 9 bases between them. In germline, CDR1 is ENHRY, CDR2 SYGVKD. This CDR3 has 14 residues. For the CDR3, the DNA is TGTGCCATCAGTGAGTCGGACCTGGGAAACATTCAGTACTTC. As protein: CAISESDLGNIQYF.

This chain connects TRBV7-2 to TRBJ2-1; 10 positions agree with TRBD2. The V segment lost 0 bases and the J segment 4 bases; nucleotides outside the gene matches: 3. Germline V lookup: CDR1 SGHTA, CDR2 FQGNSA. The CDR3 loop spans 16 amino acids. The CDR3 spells CASSLALAGAYNEQFF. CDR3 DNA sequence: TGTGCCAGCAGCTTAGCCCTAGCGGGAGCTTACAATGAGCAGTTCTTC.

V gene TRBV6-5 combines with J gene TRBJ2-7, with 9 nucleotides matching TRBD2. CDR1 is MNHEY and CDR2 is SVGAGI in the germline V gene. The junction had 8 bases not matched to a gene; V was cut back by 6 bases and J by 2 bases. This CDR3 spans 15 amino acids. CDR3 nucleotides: TGTGCCAGCAGACCATTTAGCGGGAGTACCTACGAGCAGTACTTC. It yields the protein CASRPFSGSTYEQYF.